The TCR beta chain described here comes from a study of control samples from healthy donors and cancer patients. The V end lost 3 bases, the J end lost 2 bases, and 14 bases lay between the germline ends. The CDR3 runs 17 residues. Germline V gives CDR1 LNHDA, CDR2 SQIVND (reference sequence). Method: immunoSEQ multiplex PCR; TCRdb's copy keeps in-frame clones and lacks some. The table lists about 190,000 clones, approximately 92% of them singletons, with more than 1.1% in the top ten. The source material was blood. The sequence was collected from a man in his late teens or twenties in good health. V is TRBV19 and J is TRBJ2-6; perhaps TRBD1 as D (5 bases). Here the CDR3 DNA reads TGTGCCAGTAGTATTTCTAGGGGAACTACTGGGGCCAACGTCCTGACTTTC. This encodes CASSISRGTTGANVLTF.